Following are 4 T cell receptor beta chains from one sample sequenced in a study of cytomegalovirus exposure and HLA in healthy donors. PCR involved 60 Vbeta and 13 Jbeta primers. Clones were sequenced by immunoSEQ multiplex PCR, and TCRdb holds only the in-frame ones, with some missing. The data show 55,000 to 80,000 clones, with roughly 71% seen just once and around an eighth held by the top ten. Source material: PBMCs. The origin of the receptors is a man aged 65-85 years in good health and CMV-seronegative.

This chain joins TRBV10-3 and TRBJ1-6; possible D gene TRBD1, 6 bases. The CDR3 sequence is 18 residues long. Germline-derived CDR1 and CDR2 are ENHRY and SYGVKD. V gave up 3 bases and J gave up 4 bases, with 19 bases separating them. CDR3 sequence: CAISERGAGGSYNSPLHF. The CDR3 DNA reads TGTGCCATCAGTGAAAGGGGAGCGGGGGGCTCGTATAATTCACCCCTCCACTTT.

The rearrangement links TRBV28 to TRBJ2-5; TRBD1 matches 7 bases. The end of the DNA is better explained by TRBJ2-7, so the J call may be wrong. Germline assignment: CDR1 MDHEN and CDR2 SYDVKM. The CDR3 sequence is 13 residues long. The CDR3, as DNA: TGTGCCAGCAGACCAGGGGGAACCTACGAGCAGTACTTC. Protein: CASRPGGTYEQYF.

The rearrangement uses TRBV10-2 and TRBJ2-2; 9 positions match TRBD2. The germline V gene encodes CDR1 WSHSY and CDR2 SAAADI. The length of the CDR3 is 16 residues. The trim removed 6 bases at V and 2 bases at J, leaving 7 bases unmatched. CDR3 loop: CASSPLAGLNTGELFF. CDR3 DNA sequence: TGCGCCAGCAGCCCCCTAGCGGGGTTAAACACCGGGGAGCTGTTTTTT.

V gene TRBV5-1 combines with J gene TRBJ1-5; D remains unclear. This CDR3 has 11 amino acids. CDR1 SGHRS and CDR2 YFSETQ come from the germline V gene. Deletions cut 6 bases from V and 3 bases from J, with 4 bases between. In DNA, the CDR3 is TGCGCCAGCAAGCTCAATCAGCCCCAGCATTTT. It translates to CASKLNQPQHF.